These 15 T cell receptor beta chains came from one sample sequenced in a study of blood T cell repertoires in COVID-19. The protocol was immunoSEQ multiplex PCR, while the TCRdb copy is restricted to in-frame clones and leaves out a portion. The top ten clones hold 2.5% to 3% of a sample with some 280,000 clones, more than 80% of them seen once. The sample taken for sequencing was peripheral blood. These TCRs come from a woman aged 25-40 years with active or convalescent COVID-19.

The J gene is TRBJ1-1, the V gene TRBV27, with TRBD1 matching over 7 bases. V shed 5 bases, J shed 5 bases, and the junction held 8 bases outside the gene matches. The germline V gene encodes CDR1 MNHEY and CDR2 SMNVEV (reference sequence). The CDR3 consists of 14 residues. CDR3 bases: TGTGCCAGCAGTGCCTCAGGGGGTGGGACTGAAGCTTTCTTT. This codes for CASSASGGGTEAFF.

V and J are TRBV19 and TRBJ2-1; 10 bases are shared with TRBD1. V lost 5 bases and J lost 5; bases outside the gene matches: 6. The CDR3 totals 15 residues. Germline CDR1 and CDR2: LNHDA and SQIVND (reference sequence). The CDR3 here is CASSGQGERDNEQFF. The CDR3 DNA reads as TGTGCCAGTAGTGGACAGGGGGAGAGGGACAATGAGCAGTTCTTC. The full variable domain, completed using reference TRBV19 and TRBJ2-1, is DGGITQSPKYLFRKEGQNVTLSCEQNLNHDAMYWYRQDPGQGLRLIYYSQIVNDFQKGDIAEGYSVSREKKESFPLTVTSAQKNPTAFYLCASSGQGERDNEQFFGPGTRLTVL.

This sequence joins TRBV5-6 and TRBJ2-4; perhaps TRBD2 as D (6 bases). Deletions cut 2 bases from V and 7 bases from J, with 19 bases between. The length of the CDR3 is 16 residues. The germline V gene has CDR1 SGHDT and CDR2 YYEEEE. The CDR3 here is CASSFQGGNMVNIQYF. The CDR3 DNA reads as TGTGCCAGCAGCTTCCAGGGCGGGAATATGGTTAACATTCAGTACTTC.

The V and J genes are TRBV28 and TRBJ1-5; D is possibly TRBD1 (6 bases). Trimming took 7 bases from V and 2 from J, leaving 15 bases between them. CDR3 length equals 15 residues. CDR1 and CDR2 (germline): MDHEN, SYDVKM. CDR3 sequence (DNA): TGTGCCAGCACCGAGCGACAGGCAGGCAATCAGCCCCAGCATTTT. Protein product: CASTERQAGNQPQHF.

The chain uses TRBV11-2 and TRBJ2-5; possible D gene TRBD1, 6 bases. Trimming pared 3 bases from V and 5 bases from J, leaving 19 bases between. This CDR3 spans 16 amino acids. Germline-derived CDR1 and CDR2 are SGHAT and FQNNGV. The CDR3 here is CASSFWPNREYETQYF. Written as DNA, the CDR3 is TGTGCCAGCAGCTTTTGGCCTAACAGGGAGTACGAGACCCAGTACTTC.

The chain combines TRBV9 with TRBJ2-3; TRBD1 agrees at 7 bases. There are 16 residues in the CDR3. V lost 0 bases, J lost 4 bases, and 8 bases stayed unmatched. Germline CDR1 SGDLS, CDR2 YYNGEE. Here the CDR3 DNA reads TGTGCCAGCAGCGTAGGTTCAGGACAGGTCTCAGATACGCAGTATTTT. It encodes CASSVGSGQVSDTQYF.

The chain carries TRBV20-1 and TRBJ1-1, with no clear D. V lost 7 bases and J lost 5, with 11 bases in between. CDR1 DFQATT and CDR2 SNEGSKA come from the germline V gene (reference sequence). The CDR3 consists of 11 residues. The CDR3 DNA follows: TGCAGTGGTTCAGTTCGAACTGAAGCTTTCTTT. It yields the protein CSGSVRTEAFF.

This chain links TRBV6-1 with TRBJ2-5; D unresolved. The V end lost 0 bases, the J end lost 2 bases, and 7 bases lay between the germline ends. The CDR3 is 14 amino acids. Per germline, CDR1 MNHNS and CDR2 SASEGT. The chain's CDR3 is CASSEAARQETQYF. The CDR3 DNA is TGTGCCAGCAGTGAAGCAGCCCGACAAGAGACCCAGTACTTC.

The rearrangement uses TRBV10-1 and TRBJ2-3; weak D call: TRBD2 (5 bases). Germline lookup yields CDR1 WNHNN and CDR2 SYGVQD (reference sequence). V lost 8 bases and J 3 bases, leaving 15 bases between the germline ends. The CDR3 length is 14 residues. CDR3: CASGPGFQTDTQYF. The CDR3 bases are TGCGCCAGCGGACCGGGATTTCAAACAGATACGCAGTATTTT.

This chain joins TRBV2 and TRBJ2-7, with 7 bases identical to TRBD1. The junction had 13 bases not matched to a gene; V was cut back by 6 bases and J by 5 bases. Germline CDR1 is SNHLY and CDR2 is FYNNEI. The CDR3 is 15 amino acids. CDR3 sequence reads: CASSQGGLSVHEQYF. CDR3 bases: TGTGCCAGCAGCCAAGGGGGCTTAAGCGTCCACGAGCAGTACTTC.

The V gene is TRBV7-9, the J gene TRBJ2-1; 11 nucleotides line up with TRBD1. In germline, CDR1 is SEHNR, CDR2 FQNEAQ (reference sequence). The CDR3 contains 17 residues. The junction had 10 bases not matched to a gene; V was cut back by 5 bases and J by 4 bases. CDR3 DNA sequence: TGTGCCAGCAGCGCCTTCCGGGACAGGGGGGGTTACAATGAGCAGTTCTTC. Amino acid sequence: CASSAFRDRGGYNEQFF. The entire variable domain, with the rest obtained from reference TRBV7-9 and TRBJ2-1, is as follows: DTGVSQNPRHKITKRGQNVTFRCDPISEHNRLYWYRQTLGQGPEFLTYFQNEAQLEKSRLLSDRFSAERPKGSFSTLEIQRTEQGDSAMYLCASSAFRDRGGYNEQFFGPGTRLTVL.

The rearrangement links TRBV2 to TRBJ2-5; 10 nucleotides match TRBD2. The CDR3 sequence is 13 residues long. V was clipped by 8 bases and J by 2 bases; unmatched bases: 2. Germline V CDR1 and CDR2: SNHLY, FYNNEI. CDR3 bases: TGTGCCAGCGGACTAGCGGTACAAGAGACCCAGTACTTC. Translation gives CASGLAVQETQYF.

The CDR3 reads CASSDWTSALQFYNEQFF. In nucleotides, the CDR3 is TGTGCCAGCAGTGATTGGACTAGCGCCTTACAGTTTTACAATGAGCAGTTCTTC. V gene TRBV2 combines with J gene TRBJ2-1; 9 bases agree with TRBD2. The CDR3 sequence is 18 residues long. Losses at the gene ends were 3 bases for V and 4 bases for J; bases not matched to a gene: 13. Germline V gene sequence: CDR1 SNHLY, CDR2 FYNNEI.

The chain is built from TRBV6-5 and TRBJ2-7; 9 bases fit TRBD1. Germline trimming cut 5 bases from V and 6 bases from J; bases unmatched to any gene: 8. Per germline, CDR1 MNHEY and CDR2 SVGAGI. This CDR3 is 14 amino acids long. CDR3 loop: CASSPTGGEGEQYF. The CDR3 DNA reads as TGTGCCAGCAGTCCTACAGGGGGCGAAGGCGAGCAGTACTTC.

J is TRBJ2-5 and V is TRBV28; TRBD2 is a possible D gene (6 bases). The germline V gene has CDR1 MDHEN and CDR2 SYDVKM. There are 16 residues in the CDR3. V lost 1 base to trimming and J lost 5 bases, with 17 bases between them. DNA of the CDR3: TGTGCCAGCAGTTTATCGCGTTGGGGACTTCCCGAGACCCAGTACTTC. It specifies CASSLSRWGLPETQYF.